The following is a TCR beta chain sequence with its context. Its target is unknown. Other nucleotide sequences in the sample specify the same CDR3. This entry is derived from a study of cytomegalovirus exposure and HLA in healthy donors. Study overall: The study's early data release held 80 million to 95 million unique TCRs from HLA-typed donors. Most genotyped donors, roughly 83% of fewer than 400, had Caucasian-associated genetic ancestry. Findings and caveats of the study: One later analysis reportedly identified an Asian-associated ancestry cluster that showed fewer N-insertions than the roughly 700-donor mean.

Trimming removed 4 bases from V and 1 base from J; junction bases left unmatched: 3. Germline V gene data show CDR1 as SGHRS and CDR2 as YFSETQ. CDR3 length: 15 residues. The primer mix had 60 Vbeta and 13 Jbeta primers. In the authors' methods: A later analysis tallied tens of millions of unique TCR beta chains, approximately 10 million of them shared. Data came from immunoSEQ multiplex PCR; TCRdb stores just in-frame clones and leaves some out. V and J calls and clone size are copied from that table; D and trimming were computed from the DNA. This table holds around 150,000 clones, 70% to 80% found once.

The V call is TRBV5-1, the J call TRBJ2-2; 8 bases are a match to TRBD1. This clonotype was sampled from a man aged 25 to 45 in good health and CMV-seropositive. Material: PBMCs. CDR3 residues: CASSRGTGNTGELFF. CDR3 coding DNA: TGCGCCAGCAGCCGCGGGACAGGGAACACCGGGGAGCTGTTTTTT.